The sequence of this TCR beta chain was determined in a study of cytomegalovirus exposure and HLA in healthy donors. Amplification used 60 Vbeta primers and 13 Jbeta primers. The table came from immunoSEQ multiplex PCR; TCRdb's copy has only in-frame clones and leaves some out. The profile shows roughly 120,000 clones, 73% of them singletons. V dropped 8 bases and J dropped 6 bases, with 13 bases sitting between them. The CDR3 is 12 amino acids. Germline V gives CDR1 LNHDA, CDR2 SQIVND (reference sequence). Findings of the study overall: By a later analysis, the bulk of CMV-associated TCR beta chains appeared HLA-restricted.

A remark on this clone: Antigen specificity is unknown.

At the time of sampling, donors were nominally healthy, though unrecorded immune exposures were likely. The specimen was PBMCs. V usage is TRBV19 and J usage is TRBJ1-1, with a tentative D call TRBD1 (5 bases). The sequence derives from a woman between 40 and 55 years old in good health and CMV-seronegative. Written as DNA, the CDR3 is TGTGCCAGTTTTGGGGGGTATGCTGAAGCTTTCTTT. Encoded protein: CASFGGYAEAFF.